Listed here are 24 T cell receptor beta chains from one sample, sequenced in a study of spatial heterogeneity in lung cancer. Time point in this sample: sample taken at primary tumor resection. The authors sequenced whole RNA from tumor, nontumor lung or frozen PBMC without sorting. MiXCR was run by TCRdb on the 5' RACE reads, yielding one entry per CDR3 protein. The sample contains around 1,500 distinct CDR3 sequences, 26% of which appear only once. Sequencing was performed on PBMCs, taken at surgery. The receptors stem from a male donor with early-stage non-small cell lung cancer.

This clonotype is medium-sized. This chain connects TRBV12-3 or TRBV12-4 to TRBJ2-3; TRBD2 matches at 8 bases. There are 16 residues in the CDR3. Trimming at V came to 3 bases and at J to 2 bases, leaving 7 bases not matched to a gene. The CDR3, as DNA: TGTGCCAGCAGTTTCCCTGAGCGGGAGTTCACAGATACGCAGTATTTT. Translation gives CASSFPEREFTDTQYF.

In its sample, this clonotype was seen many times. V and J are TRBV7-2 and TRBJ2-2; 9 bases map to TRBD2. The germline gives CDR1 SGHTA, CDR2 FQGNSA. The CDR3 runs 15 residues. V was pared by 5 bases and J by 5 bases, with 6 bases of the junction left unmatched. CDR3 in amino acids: CASSRGGDSTGELFF. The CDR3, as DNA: TGTGCCAGCAGCCGCGGGGGGGACTCTACCGGGGAGCTGTTTTTT.

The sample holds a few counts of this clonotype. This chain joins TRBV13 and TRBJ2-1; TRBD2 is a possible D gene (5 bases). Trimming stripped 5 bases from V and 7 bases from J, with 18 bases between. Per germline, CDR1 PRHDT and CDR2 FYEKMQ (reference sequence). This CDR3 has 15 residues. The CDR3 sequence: CASSPRGFPGNEQFF. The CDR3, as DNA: TGTGCCAGCAGCCCCCGTGGGTTCCCGGGGAATGAGCAGTTCTTC.

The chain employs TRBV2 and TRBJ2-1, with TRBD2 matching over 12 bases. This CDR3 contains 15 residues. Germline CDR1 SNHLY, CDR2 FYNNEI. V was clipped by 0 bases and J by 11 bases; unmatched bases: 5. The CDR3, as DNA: TGTGCCAGCAGTGAAGCTATACTAGCGGGAGGCAAGCAGTTCTTC. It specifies CASSEAILAGGKQFF.

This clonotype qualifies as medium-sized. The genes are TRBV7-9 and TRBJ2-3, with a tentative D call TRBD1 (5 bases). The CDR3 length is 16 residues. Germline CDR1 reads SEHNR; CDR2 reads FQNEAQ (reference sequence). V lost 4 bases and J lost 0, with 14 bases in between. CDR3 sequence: CASSSQGATSTDTQYF. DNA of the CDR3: TGTGCCAGCAGCTCACAAGGGGCCACAAGCACAGATACGCAGTATTTT.

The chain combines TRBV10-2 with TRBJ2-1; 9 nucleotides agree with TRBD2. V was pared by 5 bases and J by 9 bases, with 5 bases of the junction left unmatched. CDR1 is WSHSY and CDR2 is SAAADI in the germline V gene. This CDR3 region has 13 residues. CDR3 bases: TGCGCCAGCAGTCGTAGCGGGAGAATTGAGCAGTTCTTC. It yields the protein CASSRSGRIEQFF.

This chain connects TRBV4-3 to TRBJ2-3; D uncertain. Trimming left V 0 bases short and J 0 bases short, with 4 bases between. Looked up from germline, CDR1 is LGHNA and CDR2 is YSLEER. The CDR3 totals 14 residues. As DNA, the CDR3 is TGCGCCAGCAGCCAAGATCAAAGCACAGATACGCAGTATTTT. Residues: CASSQDQSTDTQYF.

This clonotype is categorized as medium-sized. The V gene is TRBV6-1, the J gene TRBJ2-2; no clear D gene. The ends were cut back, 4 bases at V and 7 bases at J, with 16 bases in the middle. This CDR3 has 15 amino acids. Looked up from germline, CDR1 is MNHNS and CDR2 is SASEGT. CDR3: CASSGPPKGDGELFF. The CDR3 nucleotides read TGTGCCAGCAGTGGCCCCCCGAAAGGAGACGGGGAGCTGTTTTTT.

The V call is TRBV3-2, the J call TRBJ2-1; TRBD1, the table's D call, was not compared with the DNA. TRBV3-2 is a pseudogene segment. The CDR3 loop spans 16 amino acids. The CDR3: CASSQDPGTGDNEQFF. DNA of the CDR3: TGTGCCAGCAGCCAAGACCCCGGGACAGGGGATAATGAGCAGTTCTTC.

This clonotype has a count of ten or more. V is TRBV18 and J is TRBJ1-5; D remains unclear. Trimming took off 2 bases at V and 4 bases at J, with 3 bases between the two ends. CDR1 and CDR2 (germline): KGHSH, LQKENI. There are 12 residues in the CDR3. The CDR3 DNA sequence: TGTGCCAGCTCACCAGGGAATCAGCCCCAGCATTTT. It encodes CASSPGNQPQHF.

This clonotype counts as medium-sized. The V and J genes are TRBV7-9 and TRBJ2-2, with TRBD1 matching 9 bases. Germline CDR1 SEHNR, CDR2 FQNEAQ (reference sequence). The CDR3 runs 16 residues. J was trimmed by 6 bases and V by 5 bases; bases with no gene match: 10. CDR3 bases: TGTGCCAGCAGCAGTTACGGGACAGGGAGTCCCGGGGAGCTGTTTTTT. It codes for CASSSYGTGSPGELFF.

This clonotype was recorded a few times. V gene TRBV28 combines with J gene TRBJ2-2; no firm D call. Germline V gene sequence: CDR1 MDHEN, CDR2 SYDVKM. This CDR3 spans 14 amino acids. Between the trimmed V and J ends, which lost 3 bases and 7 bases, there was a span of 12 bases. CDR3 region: CASSLAPDHGELFF. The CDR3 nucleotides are TGTGCCAGCAGTTTGGCACCCGACCACGGGGAGCTGTTTTTT.

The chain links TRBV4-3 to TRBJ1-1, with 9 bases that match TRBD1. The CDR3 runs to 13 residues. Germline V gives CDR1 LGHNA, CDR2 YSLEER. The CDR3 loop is CQQTGGEGTEAFF. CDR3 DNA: TGCCAACAAACAGGGGGCGAGGGAACTGAAGCTTTCTTT.

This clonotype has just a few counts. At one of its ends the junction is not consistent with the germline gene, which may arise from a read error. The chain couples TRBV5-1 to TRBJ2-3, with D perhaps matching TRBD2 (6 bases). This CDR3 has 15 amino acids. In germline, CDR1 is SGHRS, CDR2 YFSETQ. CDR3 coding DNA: TGCGCCAGCAGCTTGGAAACCACTAGCACAGATACTCAGTATTTT. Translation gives CASSLETTSTDTQYF. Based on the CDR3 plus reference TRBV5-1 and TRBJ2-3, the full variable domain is KAGVTQTPRYLIKTRGQQVTLSCSPISGHRSVSWYQQTPGQGLQFLFEYFSETQRNKGNFPGRFSGRQFSNSRSEMNVSTLELGDSALYLCASSLETTSTDTQYFGPGTRLTVL.

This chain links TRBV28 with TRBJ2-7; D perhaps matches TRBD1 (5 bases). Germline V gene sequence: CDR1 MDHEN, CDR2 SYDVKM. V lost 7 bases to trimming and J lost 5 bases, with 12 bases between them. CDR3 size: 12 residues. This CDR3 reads CASTLSGHEQYF. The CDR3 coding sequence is TGTGCCAGCACCCTGTCAGGGCACGAGCAGTACTTC.

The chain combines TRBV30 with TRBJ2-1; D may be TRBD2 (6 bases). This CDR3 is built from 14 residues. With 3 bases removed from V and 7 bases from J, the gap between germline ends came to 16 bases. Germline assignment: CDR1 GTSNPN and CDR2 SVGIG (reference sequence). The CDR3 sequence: CAWSLGGELNEQFF. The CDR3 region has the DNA TGTGCCTGGAGCCTCGGGGGAGAACTAAATGAGCAGTTCTTC.

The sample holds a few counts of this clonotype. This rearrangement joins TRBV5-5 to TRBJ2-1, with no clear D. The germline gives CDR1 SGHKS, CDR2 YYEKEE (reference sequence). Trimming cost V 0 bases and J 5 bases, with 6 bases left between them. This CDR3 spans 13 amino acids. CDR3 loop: CASSLGVNNEQFF. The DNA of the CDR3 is TGTGCCAGCAGCTTGGGTGTAAACAATGAGCAGTTCTTC.

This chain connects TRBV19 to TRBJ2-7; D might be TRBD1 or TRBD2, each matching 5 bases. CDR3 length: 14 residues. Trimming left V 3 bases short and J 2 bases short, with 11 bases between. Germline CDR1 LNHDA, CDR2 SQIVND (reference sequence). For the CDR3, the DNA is TGTGCCAGTAGTATTCGGGACGGAGCCTACGAGCAGTACTTC. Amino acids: CASSIRDGAYEQYF.

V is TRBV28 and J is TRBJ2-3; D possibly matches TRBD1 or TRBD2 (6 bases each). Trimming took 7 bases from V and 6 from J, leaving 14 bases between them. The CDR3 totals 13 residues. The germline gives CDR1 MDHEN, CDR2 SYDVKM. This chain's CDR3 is CASTPLGGDTQYF. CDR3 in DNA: TGTGCCAGCACCCCACTAGGGGGGGATACGCAGTATTTT.

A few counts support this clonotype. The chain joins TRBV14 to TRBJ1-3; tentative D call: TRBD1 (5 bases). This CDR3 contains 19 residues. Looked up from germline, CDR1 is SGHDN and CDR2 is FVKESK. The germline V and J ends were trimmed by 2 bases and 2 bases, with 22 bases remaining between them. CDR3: CASSQPTPFRRGTGNTIYF. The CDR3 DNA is TGTGCCAGCAGCCAACCGACACCGTTTAGGAGGGGTACTGGAAACACCATATATTTT.

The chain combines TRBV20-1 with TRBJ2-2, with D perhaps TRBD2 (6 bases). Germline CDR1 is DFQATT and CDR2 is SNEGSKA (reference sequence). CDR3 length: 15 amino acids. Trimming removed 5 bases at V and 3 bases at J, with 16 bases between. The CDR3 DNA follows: TGCAGTGCTCCGCGGATGGGAGGTGACACCGGGGAGCTGTTTTTT. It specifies CSAPRMGGDTGELFF.

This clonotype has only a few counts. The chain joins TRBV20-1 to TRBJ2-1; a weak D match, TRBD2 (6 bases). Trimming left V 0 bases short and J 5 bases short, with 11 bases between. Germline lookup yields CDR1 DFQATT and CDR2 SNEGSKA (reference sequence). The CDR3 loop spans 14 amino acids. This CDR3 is CSAREGLANNEQFF. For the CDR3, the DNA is TGCAGTGCTAGAGAGGGTCTAGCGAACAATGAGCAGTTCTTC.

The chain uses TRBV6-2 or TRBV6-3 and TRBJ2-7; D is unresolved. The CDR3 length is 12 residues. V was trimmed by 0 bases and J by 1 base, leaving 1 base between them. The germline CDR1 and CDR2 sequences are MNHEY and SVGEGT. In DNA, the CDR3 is TGTGCCAGCAGTTACTCGTCCTACGAGCAGTACTTC. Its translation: CASSYSSYEQYF.

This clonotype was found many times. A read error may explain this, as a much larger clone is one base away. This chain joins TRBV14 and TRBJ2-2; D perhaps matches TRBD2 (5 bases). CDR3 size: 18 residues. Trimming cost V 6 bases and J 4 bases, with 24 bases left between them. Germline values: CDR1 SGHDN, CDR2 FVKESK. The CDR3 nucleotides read TGTGCCAGCAGACTTCAGACCGATCGGGCGAGGGCCACCGGGGAGCTGTTTTTT. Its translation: CASRLQTDRARATGELFF.